A single sample gave rise to the 23 T cell receptor beta chains below, sequenced in a study of identical twins. TCRdb fed the 5' RACE reads into MiXCR, producing one record per CDR3 protein. The sample records roughly 250,000 distinct CDR3 sequences, roughly 13% being singletons. The sequenced sample consisted of memory (CD45RO+) T cells sorted from blood. The receptors stem from a woman aged 18 to 35 in good health.

The V gene is TRBV11-1, the J gene TRBJ2-1; a weak D match, TRBD2 (5 bases). With 3 bases removed from V and 3 bases from J, the gap between germline ends came to 12 bases. The CDR3 is 15 amino acids. Germline lookup yields CDR1 SGHAT and CDR2 FQDESV (reference sequence). The CDR3 loop reads CASSFGVVRYNEQFF. For the CDR3, the DNA is TGTGCCAGCAGCTTCGGGGTCGTTCGCTACAATGAGCAGTTCTTC.

V usage is TRBV7-9 and J usage is TRBJ1-1; unclear D gene. Trimming removed 5 bases from V and 11 bases from J, with 24 bases in between. Per germline, CDR1 SEHNR and CDR2 FQNEAQ (reference sequence). This CDR3 contains 15 residues. The CDR3 is CASSPPLRWASGAFF. CDR3 in DNA: TGTGCCAGCAGCCCCCCTCTACGATGGGCCAGCGGGGCTTTCTTT.

The DNA for the CDR3 is TGCAGTGCAACCGACATTTCAAATCAGCCCCAGCATTTT. This sequence encodes CSATDISNQPQHF. The rearrangement joins TRBV20-1 to TRBJ1-5; D not resolved. In germline, CDR1 is DFQATT, CDR2 SNEGSKA (reference sequence). The V and J ends lost 6 bases and 4 bases respectively, with 13 bases between them. The CDR3 has 13 residues.

This clonotype came up many times. This sequence joins TRBV5-1 and TRBJ2-3; no clear D. CDR3 length: 13 residues. Trimming removed 4 bases from V and 6 bases from J, with 12 bases in between. The germline gives CDR1 SGHRS, CDR2 YFSETQ. CDR3 protein: CASSPSHADTQYF. In DNA form, the CDR3 reads TGCGCCAGCAGCCCCTCTCACGCCGATACGCAGTATTTT.

This chain uses TRBV12-3 or TRBV12-4 with TRBJ2-3, with 8 nucleotides matching TRBD2. V lost 3 bases, J lost 0 bases, and 8 bases stayed unmatched. CDR3 size: 17 residues. The CDR3 DNA sequence: TGTGCCAGCAGTTTGTATTCAAGCGGGGGTAGCACAGATACGCAGTATTTT. The encoded protein is CASSLYSSGGSTDTQYF.

The chain recombines TRBV6-2 or TRBV6-3 with TRBJ1-5; D may be TRBD1 (6 bases). Per the germline V gene, CDR1 is MNHEY and CDR2 is SVGEGT. The V gene lost 5 bases and the J gene lost 9 bases, with 11 bases spanning the gap. CDR3 length equals 12 residues. DNA of the CDR3: TGTGCCAGCAGTCAGGGGCTGGTGCCCCAGCATTTT. Its protein is CASSQGLVPQHF.

This sequence joins TRBV15 and TRBJ2-7; tentative D call: TRBD1 (6 bases). CDR3 length: 14 amino acids. V was cut by 1 base and J by 1 base, with 8 bases left in between. Germline V lookup: CDR1 LNHNV, CDR2 YYDKDF (reference sequence). This CDR3 is CATSRGGQSYEQYF. The CDR3 DNA reads as TGTGCCACCAGCAGAGGAGGACAGTCCTACGAGCAGTACTTC.

The chain combines TRBV29-1 with TRBJ2-7; TRBD1 matches at 9 bases. The CDR3 is made up of 13 amino acids. Germline CDR1 reads SQVTM; CDR2 reads ANQGSEA. The trim removed 6 bases at V and 6 bases at J, leaving 9 bases unmatched. CDR3 coding DNA: TGCAGCGTCCGACAGGGGGACGGATCCGAGCAGTACTTC. This gives the protein CSVRQGDGSEQYF.

A few counts support this clonotype. The chain recombines TRBV19 with TRBJ1-1; tentative D call: TRBD1 (6 bases). Per germline, CDR1 LNHDA and CDR2 SQIVND (reference sequence). With 6 bases removed from V and 4 bases from J, the gap between germline ends came to 18 bases. The CDR3 spans 15 residues. CDR3 sequence: CASRPTRGAGTEAFF. DNA of the CDR3: TGTGCCAGTAGACCCACCCGGGGGGCGGGCACTGAAGCTTTCTTT.

The chain combines TRBV5-4 with TRBJ2-5; 10 nucleotides match TRBD1. The trim removed 4 bases at V and 5 bases at J, leaving 11 bases unmatched. Germline CDR1 SGHNT, CDR2 YYREEE (reference sequence). This CDR3 region has 16 residues. The CDR3 here is CASSLFGTGAFETQYF. In DNA, the CDR3 is TGTGCCAGCAGCCTGTTTGGGACAGGGGCGTTTGAGACCCAGTACTTC.

This clonotype was counted at least ten times. V gene TRBV6-2 or TRBV6-3 combines with J gene TRBJ2-7; no definite D call. This CDR3 contains 13 residues. In germline, CDR1 is MNHEY, CDR2 SVGEGT. Trimming removed 6 bases at V and 6 bases at J, with 15 bases between. The CDR3 bases are TGTGCCAGCAGGACCTCATCTCTTTTCGAGCAGTACTTC. Translating it yields CASRTSSLFEQYF.

J is TRBJ2-2 and V is TRBV4-3; tentatively, D is TRBD2 (6 bases). The V end was cut by 0 bases, the J end by 4 bases, with 15 bases between. The V gene's germline CDR1 is LGHNA and CDR2 YSLEER. The CDR3 runs to 17 residues. The CDR3 sequence: CASSQEFGGVGTGELFF. CDR3 DNA: TGCGCCAGCAGCCAAGAATTCGGAGGGGTTGGCACCGGGGAGCTGTTTTTT.

The V call is TRBV7-8, the J call TRBJ1-5; D is unclear. Looked up from germline, CDR1 is SGHVS and CDR2 is FQNEAQ. The CDR3 sequence is 13 residues long. Deletions cut 5 bases from V and 4 bases from J, with 9 bases between. The CDR3 region has the DNA TGTGCCAGCAGCCCGGTCGGTAATCAGCCCCAGCATTTT. It is translated as CASSPVGNQPQHF.

This clonotype was found a few times. The chain is built from TRBV2 and TRBJ1-1; maybe TRBD1 (5 bases). The CDR3 is 16 residues long. Deletions cut 7 bases from V and 0 bases from J, with 18 bases between. Germline V gene sequence: CDR1 SNHLY, CDR2 FYNNEI. This chain's CDR3 is CASTLETALMNTEAFF. As DNA, the CDR3 is TGTGCCAGCACCCTGGAGACAGCCCTCATGAACACTGAAGCTTTCTTT.

The chain links TRBV11-2 to TRBJ1-3, with D unclear. Germline V CDR1 and CDR2: SGHAT, FQNNGV. The V gene lost 5 bases and the J gene lost 0 bases, with 20 bases spanning the gap. This CDR3 region has 18 residues. DNA for the CDR3: TGTGCCAGCAGCAAAAGACGGGAGCGGAGACGCTCTGGAAACACCATATATTTT. This codes for CASSKRRERRRSGNTIYF. Full variable domain (outside the CDR3, taken from reference TRBV11-2 and TRBJ1-3): EAGVAQSPRYKIIEKRQSVAFWCNPISGHATLYWYQQILGQGPKLLIQFQNNGVVDDSQLPKDRFSAERLKGVDSTLKIQPAKLEDSAVYLCASSKRRERRRSGNTIYFGEGSWLTVV.

The J gene is TRBJ2-6, the V gene TRBV20-1; D gene uncertain. Trimming removed 6 bases from V and 2 bases from J, with 8 bases in between. The CDR3 runs to 13 residues. CDR1 DFQATT and CDR2 SNEGSKA come from the germline V gene (reference sequence). This CDR3 is CSASHTGANVLTF. The CDR3 DNA is TGCAGTGCCTCTCACACTGGGGCCAACGTCCTGACTTTC.

This clonotype has only a few counts. V usage is TRBV5-4 and J usage is TRBJ2-5; 15 bases line up with TRBD2. The ends lost 2 bases at V and 1 base at J; junction bases unmatched: 6. The CDR3 sequence is 18 residues long. Germline CDR1 and CDR2: SGHNT and YYREEE (reference sequence). The CDR3 loop is CASSFLPGLAGGQETQYF. For the CDR3, the DNA is TGTGCCAGCAGCTTTTTACCGGGACTAGCGGGAGGCCAAGAGACCCAGTACTTC.

This clonotype was seen repeatedly, ten times or more. Germline and junction disagree at one end, which may indicate a read error. The genes are TRBV5-1 and TRBJ1-1, with a weak D call TRBD1 (5 bases). Germline values: CDR1 SGHRS, CDR2 YFSETQ. CDR3 length: 13 amino acids. The DNA of the CDR3 is TGCGCCGGCAGGGACGGCGTGAACACTGAAGCTTTCTTT. Protein sequence: CAGRDGVNTEAFF.

A few counts support this clonotype. J is TRBJ2-5 and V is TRBV20-1, with unresolved D. The V and J ends lost 0 bases and 4 bases respectively, with 6 bases between them. This CDR3 is 12 amino acids long. From germline, CDR1 is DFQATT and CDR2 SNEGSKA (reference sequence). CDR3 region: CSARDEIETQYF. CDR3 nucleotide sequence: TGCAGTGCTAGAGATGAGATAGAGACCCAGTACTTC.

The V call is TRBV20-1, the J call TRBJ1-5; 10 bases are shared with TRBD1. With V trimmed by 3 bases and J by 6 bases, 5 bases remained unmatched. Germline loops: CDR1 DFQATT, CDR2 SNEGSKA (reference sequence). The CDR3 is 14 residues long. CDR3 sequence reads: CSASAGQGFQPQHF. The CDR3 DNA reads TGCAGTGCTAGCGCGGGACAGGGGTTTCAGCCCCAGCATTTT.

V is TRBV18 and J is TRBJ1-1; maybe TRBD1 (5 bases). Germline V gene sequence: CDR1 KGHSH, CDR2 LQKENI. There are 15 residues in the CDR3. With 4 bases removed from V and 0 bases from J, the gap between germline ends came to 12 bases. The CDR3 sequence: CASSRSGLLNTEAFF. The CDR3 nucleotides are TGTGCCAGCTCACGATCGGGACTCCTGAACACTGAAGCTTTCTTT. The full variable domain, with the rest looked up from reference TRBV18 and TRBJ1-1, is NAGVMQNPRHLVRRRGQEARLRCSPMKGHSHVYWYRQLPEEGLKFMVYLQKENIIDESGMPKERFSAEFPKEGPSILRIQQVVRGDSAAYFCASSRSGLLNTEAFFGQGTRLTVV.

This clonotype was counted only a few times. The chain carries TRBV5-6 and TRBJ2-2; the D gene is possibly TRBD1 (5 bases). V lost 4 bases, J lost 5 bases, and 9 bases lay in between. CDR1 and CDR2 (germline): SGHDT, YYEEEE. This CDR3 has 13 residues. CDR3 sequence: CASSRGLTGELFF. CDR3 sequence (DNA): TGTGCCAGCAGCAGGGGCTTGACCGGGGAGCTGTTTTTT.

CDR3 region: CASNFPGQGIRTGELFF. The CDR3 DNA is TGTGCCAGCAACTTCCCGGGACAGGGAATAAGGACCGGGGAGCTGTTTTTT. The genes are TRBV6-1 and TRBJ2-2; 9 bases fit TRBD1. CDR1 and CDR2 from the germline V gene are MNHNS and SASEGT. V shed 7 bases and J 5 bases; nucleotides not matched to a gene: 14. The CDR3 is 17 residues long.